Below, 3 T cell receptor beta chains from the same sample are listed, as sequenced in a study of T-cell reconstitution after alpha-beta-depleted transplantation in children. The authors prepared the TCRbeta library with unique molecular identifiers. Using its own MiXCR run on the PCR reads, TCRdb lists one record per CDR3 protein. The sample shows just under 550,000 distinct CDR3 sequences, around 19% of them seen only once. The sequencing here drew on PBMCs from the stem cell graft donor, taken from the stem cell graft. Receptor source: a human donor who donated a stem cell graft to a child with acute lymphoblastic leukemia.

This clonotype was seen at least ten times. CDR3 loop: CASSGTTTDTQYF. DNA of the CDR3: TGTGCCAGCAGTGGGACTACGACAGATACGCAGTATTTT. The rearrangement uses TRBV12-3 or TRBV12-4 and TRBJ2-3; 7 bases agree with TRBD2. V trimming: 5 bases; J trimming: 3 bases; junction bases outside the gene matches: 2. The CDR3 extends over 13 amino acids.

This clonotype was counted only a few times. V usage is TRBV7-9 and J usage is TRBJ2-1; D gene uncertain. Germline V gene data show CDR1 as SEHNR and CDR2 as FQNEAQ (reference sequence). The CDR3 has 15 amino acids. The V gene lost 6 bases and the J gene lost 2 bases, with 14 bases spanning the gap. The CDR3 sequence: CASRGKAAAYNEQFF. The CDR3 DNA reads TGTGCCAGCAGGGGGAAGGCAGCCGCCTACAATGAGCAGTTCTTC.

V gene TRBV29-1 combines with J gene TRBJ1-1; no clear D gene. Trimming shortened V by 3 bases and J by 7 bases, and 18 bases separated the two germline ends. Germline-derived CDR1 and CDR2 are SQVTM and ANQGSEA. This CDR3 is built from 14 residues. The CDR3 spells CSVEDDKPGSEAFF. The CDR3 DNA reads as TGCAGCGTTGAGGATGATAAGCCGGGGAGTGAAGCTTTCTTT.